These 23 T cell receptor beta chains originate from one sample sequenced in a study of shared clonotypes between healthy human individuals. Clones were read by immunoSEQ multiplex PCR, and TCRdb kept only the in-frame ones, dropping some. The sample has around 2.5 million clones, 93% seen once. Sequencing used naive CD4+ T cells from PBMCs. As to subset: CD45RA+ positively selected. All receptors derive from a man aged 18 to 30 in good health. Some clones in this sample may be carry-over from other donors' samples.

J is TRBJ2-1 and V is TRBV28; TRBD2 matches 9 bases. The V gene's germline CDR1 is MDHEN and CDR2 SYDVKM. The V gene end was trimmed by 6 bases and the J gene end by 0 bases; junction bases not matched to a gene: 6. CDR3 size: 16 residues. Written as DNA, the CDR3 is TGTGCCAGCAGACCCTTTAGCGGGAGCTCCTACAATGAGCAGTTCTTC. Protein: CASRPFSGSSYNEQFF.

The chain couples TRBV18 to TRBJ2-2; the match to TRBD1 covers 9 bases. The CDR3 contains 15 residues. The germline gives CDR1 KGHSH, CDR2 LQKENI. The J segment lost 3 bases and the V segment lost 5 bases, leaving 4 bases of the junction unmatched. CDR3 nucleotide sequence: TGTGCCAGCTCAAGCAGACAGGGGGACACCGGGGAGCTGTTTTTT. Translating gives CASSSRQGDTGELFF.

This clone has only a few counts. The chain employs TRBV6-1 and TRBJ2-2; D is uncertain. Germline lookup yields CDR1 MNHNS and CDR2 SASEGT. V lost 7 bases and J 4 bases, leaving 16 bases between the germline ends. This CDR3 region has 15 residues. CDR3 loop: CASIEGRIRTGELFF. The CDR3 bases are TGTGCCAGCATAGAAGGGCGAATACGCACCGGGGAGCTGTTTTTT.

This clone was observed a handful of times. V gene TRBV4-1 combines with J gene TRBJ1-5, with no clear D. The germline V gene has CDR1 MGHRA and CDR2 YSYEKL. Trimming took off 3 bases at V and 0 bases at J, with 9 bases between the two ends. This CDR3 comprises 15 residues. The CDR3 region is CASSHLVGSNQPQHF. In DNA, the CDR3 is TGCGCCAGCAGCCACCTAGTGGGTAGCAATCAGCCCCAGCATTTT.

The V and J genes are TRBV6-6 and TRBJ2-7; D possibly corresponds to TRBD2 (6 bases). Looked up from germline, CDR1 is MNHNY and CDR2 is SVGAGI (reference sequence). The CDR3 runs 13 residues. With 9 bases removed from V and 3 bases from J, the gap between germline ends came to 15 bases. CDR3 bases: TGTGCCAGTACTAGCTACAACAGCTACGAGCAGTACTTC. As protein: CASTSYNSYEQYF.

The gene calls are TRBV4-1 and TRBJ1-3; D not resolved. CDR1 is MGHRA and CDR2 is YSYEKL in the germline V gene. The CDR3 totals 16 residues. V lost 1 base to trimming and J lost 4 bases, with 14 bases between them. CDR3 loop: CASSQVVGLVGNTIYF. CDR3 coding DNA: TGCGCCAGCAGCCAAGTGGTGGGTCTGGTGGGAAACACCATATATTTT.

The chain uses TRBV13 and TRBJ2-5, with 8 bases matching TRBD1. Germline V gene sequence: CDR1 PRHDT, CDR2 FYEKMQ (reference sequence). J lost 4 bases, V lost 0 bases, and 4 bases had no gene match. The CDR3 runs to 15 residues. CDR3 sequence reads: CASSLGQGVGETQYF. The CDR3 DNA reads as TGTGCCAGCAGCTTAGGACAGGGGGTAGGAGAGACCCAGTACTTC.

The V and J genes are TRBV28 and TRBJ1-1; 8 bases map to TRBD1. V was clipped by 5 bases and J by 1 base; unmatched bases: 9. The CDR3 is 16 amino acids. Germline V gene sequence: CDR1 MDHEN, CDR2 SYDVKM. In nucleotides, the CDR3 is TGTGCCAGCAGTCCAGGGGGCGTAGGGAAGAACACTGAAGCTTTCTTT. Protein sequence: CASSPGGVGKNTEAFF.

The chain recombines TRBV28 with TRBJ2-7; D may be TRBD1 (6 bases). With 4 bases removed from V and 3 bases from J, the gap between germline ends came to 10 bases. The CDR3 totals 13 residues. CDR1 and CDR2 from the germline V gene are MDHEN and SYDVKM. The CDR3, as DNA: TGTGCCAGCAGTTCGGGACACGTCTACGAGCAGTACTTC. Protein: CASSSGHVYEQYF.

Notes on this clone: The same CDR3 is also encoded by other DNA sequences in this sample. This chain links TRBV29-1 with TRBJ2-3, with no clear D. V shed 6 bases and J shed 0 bases, with 1 base lying between them. CDR1 is SQVTM and CDR2 is ANQGSEA in the germline V gene. This CDR3 is built from 10 residues. CDR3 DNA sequence: TGCAGCGTGAGCACAGATACGCAGTATTTT. As protein: CSVSTDTQYF.

This chain uses TRBV4-1 with TRBJ2-1; 8 nucleotides line up with TRBD2. The CDR3 covers 18 residues. V lost 0 bases and J lost 8; bases outside the gene matches: 15. The germline gives CDR1 MGHRA, CDR2 YSYEKL. Here the CDR3 DNA reads TGCGCCAGCAGCCAAGACTGGAGGCCCAGCGGGAGTATCTATGAGCAGTTCTTC. Translation gives CASSQDWRPSGSIYEQFF.

This chain uses TRBV6-4 with TRBJ2-2, with D perhaps matching TRBD2 (6 bases). The V and J ends lost 6 bases and 7 bases respectively, with 15 bases between them. Germline assignment: CDR1 MRHNA and CDR2 SNTAGT. This CDR3 has 14 residues. The CDR3 loop is CASRQLARHGELFF. DNA for the CDR3: TGTGCCAGCAGACAACTAGCCCGACACGGGGAGCTGTTTTTT.

This sequence joins TRBV5-1 and TRBJ2-1; TRBD2 is a possible D gene (6 bases). In germline, CDR1 is SGHRS, CDR2 YFSETQ. This CDR3 has 21 amino acids. Trimming removed 4 bases from V and 0 bases from J, with 29 bases in between. CDR3 sequence reads: CASSPTGDGTASHSSYNEQFF. CDR3 coding DNA: TGCGCCAGCAGCCCCACGGGGGACGGGACGGCTAGCCATAGCTCCTACAATGAGCAGTTCTTC.

The rearrangement uses TRBV18 and TRBJ1-1; possibly TRBD1 for D (5 bases). Germline loops: CDR1 KGHSH, CDR2 LQKENI. CDR3 length equals 14 residues. Trimming pared 2 bases from V and 1 base from J, leaving 8 bases between. CDR3 protein: CASSPGTKNTEAFF. CDR3 DNA: TGTGCCAGCTCACCAGGGACGAAGAACACTGAAGCTTTCTTT.

The rearrangement links TRBV30 to TRBJ1-6; tentatively, D is TRBD1 (5 bases). Germline-derived CDR1 and CDR2 are GTSNPN and SVGIG (reference sequence). V was pared by 3 bases and J by 7 bases, with 10 bases between. The length of the CDR3 is 13 residues. In nucleotides, the CDR3 is TGTGCCTGGAGCGGGGCAGCCAATTCACCCCTCCACTTT. Translated, it gives CAWSGAANSPLHF.

The chain has TRBV28 and TRBJ1-2; the match to TRBD1 covers 9 bases. Germline assignment: CDR1 MDHEN and CDR2 SYDVKM. Germline trimming cut 4 bases from V and 8 bases from J; bases unmatched to any gene: 14. This CDR3 is built from 16 residues. The CDR3 DNA reads as TGTGCCAGCAGTTCGGGACAGGGAGGTCTCCTTGGAGGCTACACCTTC. Protein sequence: CASSSGQGGLLGGYTF.

This chain links TRBV29-1 with TRBJ1-2; TRBD1 matches at 7 bases. This CDR3 is built from 14 residues. Germline CDR1 reads SQVTM; CDR2 reads ANQGSEA. V dropped 6 bases and J dropped 7; count of bases not matched to a gene: 14. The CDR3 loop reads CSVPTRQGVVGYTF. CDR3 nucleotides: TGCAGCGTCCCCACCCGACAGGGCGTTGTTGGCTACACCTTC.

The chain links TRBV4-1 to TRBJ1-4; possibly TRBD1 for D (6 bases). Germline assignment: CDR1 MGHRA and CDR2 YSYEKL. Trimming left V 2 bases short and J 4 bases short, with 11 bases between. CDR3 length: 15 amino acids. The CDR3 DNA sequence: TGCGCCAGCAGCCAACTCCAGGGGATTAATGAAAAACTGTTTTTT. Translation gives CASSQLQGINEKLFF.

The chain employs TRBV5-4 and TRBJ2-1; 13 nucleotides agree with TRBD2. With 4 bases clipped from V and 2 bases from J, the junction kept 3 bases outside the gene matches. The CDR3 spans 16 residues. Germline V CDR1 and CDR2: SGHNT, YYREEE (reference sequence). Here the CDR3 DNA reads TGTGCCAGCAGCGTCGGACTAGCGGGAGCCTACAATGAGCAGTTCTTC. It codes for CASSVGLAGAYNEQFF.

The chain joins TRBV27 to TRBJ2-1; 7 bases fit TRBD1. The CDR3 is made up of 15 amino acids. The J segment lost 7 bases and the V segment lost 4 bases, leaving 10 bases of the junction unmatched. Germline CDR1 reads MNHEY; CDR2 reads SMNVEV (reference sequence). In DNA, the CDR3 is TGTGCCAGCAGTTCTCTGGGGCAGGGGGTGAATGAGCAGTTCTTC. Its translation is CASSSLGQGVNEQFF.

This clone was found once. The rearrangement links TRBV9 to TRBJ1-3; D gene unclear. The germline V gene has CDR1 SGDLS and CDR2 YYNGEE. The germline V and J ends were trimmed by 4 bases and 0 bases, with 11 bases remaining between them. CDR3 length: 15 amino acids. In nucleotides, the CDR3 is TGTGCCAGCAGCCCTCGCGGCCTCTCTGGAAACACCATATATTTT. Protein product: CASSPRGLSGNTIYF. Complete variable domain (other parts from reference TRBV9 and TRBJ1-3): DSGVTQTPKHLITATGQRVTLRCSPRSGDLSVYWYQQSLDQGLQFLIQYYNGEERAKGNILERFSAQQFPDLHSELNLSSLELGDSALYFCASSPRGLSGNTIYFGEGSWLTVV.

The chain is built from TRBV11-2 and TRBJ2-1; either TRBD1 or TRBD2 may supply D (7 bases each). The CDR3 sequence is 16 residues long. CDR1 is SGHAT, CDR2 FQNNGV, per germline. V was pared by 7 bases and J by 2 bases, with 18 bases between. CDR3 region: CASTRGGGSTYNEQFF. The CDR3 DNA reads TGTGCCAGCACCCGAGGGGGCGGGAGCACCTACAATGAGCAGTTCTTC. Full variable domain (rest looked up from reference TRBV11-2 and TRBJ2-1): EAGVAQSPRYKIIEKRQSVAFWCNPISGHATLYWYQQILGQGPKLLIQFQNNGVVDDSQLPKDRFSAERLKGVDSTLKIQPAKLEDSAVYLCASTRGGGSTYNEQFFGPGTRLTVL.

This chain connects TRBV4-1 to TRBJ1-3; D gene unclear. CDR3 size: 13 residues. V lost 1 base to trimming and J lost 4 bases, with 5 bases between them. Germline values: CDR1 MGHRA, CDR2 YSYEKL. The CDR3 sequence: CASSQGNGNTIYF. CDR3 nucleotide sequence: TGCGCCAGCAGCCAAGGGAACGGAAACACCATATATTTT.